The 6 T cell receptor beta chains presented below share a single source sample, sequenced in a study of response to subunit inactivated influenza vaccine (dated by TCRdb to 2017 to 2018). The library was made by RT-PCR. The listed sequencing device is Illumina HiSeq 2500. The raw public reads went through TCRdb reprocessing: fastp at Q25, MiXCR clone calling, in-frame beta chains kept. Rows matching on CDR3 protein sequence are summarized as one entry with the most common DNA and genes. For this sample the table gives 300,000 to 350,000 distinct CDR3 sequences, of which approximately 23% were detected only once. The top ten clonotypes cover about 9.3% of the sample. This specimen was PBMCs from blood, taken less than 22 months after vaccination. These receptors were collected from a man aged 50 to 69 who received an inactivated influenza vaccine. Donor details come from another sample of the same person, matched by shared clones.

This sequence joins TRBV11-2 and TRBJ2-3; no clear D gene. From germline, CDR1 is SGHAT and CDR2 FQNNGV. This CDR3 spans 14 amino acids. V lost 4 bases and J lost 0, with 8 bases in between. For the CDR3, the DNA is TGTGCCAGCAGCTGGGTAACGAGCACAGATACGCAGTATTTT. Protein product: CASSWVTSTDTQYF.

The chain has TRBV7-2 and TRBJ1-4; possibly TRBD1 for D (6 bases). CDR3 length: 16 amino acids. V lost 5 bases and J lost 7, with 20 bases in between. Germline CDR1 reads SGHTA; CDR2 reads FQGNSA. In DNA, the CDR3 is TGTGCCAGCAGCCAACAAGGCCGGGGGCGTAGTGAAAAACTGTTTTTT. This translates into CASSQQGRGRSEKLFF.

This clonotype was counted between two and nine times. The J gene is TRBJ1-1, the V gene TRBV7-9; no definite D call. The CDR3 totals 15 residues. The germline V gene encodes CDR1 SEHNR and CDR2 FQNEAQ (reference sequence). V lost 0 bases to trimming and J lost 5 bases, with 13 bases between them. Here the CDR3 reads CASSLAIGKRTEAFF. The DNA for the CDR3 is TGTGCCAGCAGCTTAGCGATAGGGAAGAGAACTGAAGCTTTCTTT.

The rearrangement joins TRBV2 to TRBJ2-7; the D is unclear. The germline gives CDR1 SNHLY, CDR2 FYNNEI. The CDR3 runs to 14 residues. V was clipped by 4 bases and J by 4 bases, with 14 bases between them. The CDR3 here is CASSVGPGTYEQYF. CDR3 DNA sequence: TGTGCCAGCAGTGTAGGGCCAGGAACTTACGAGCAGTACTTC.

The chain employs TRBV5-1 and TRBJ1-1; unclear D gene. Trimming removed 3 bases at V and 2 bases at J, with 11 bases between. There are 14 residues in the CDR3. Germline V gene sequence: CDR1 SGHRS, CDR2 YFSETQ. The CDR3 DNA reads TGCGCCAGCAGCTCCGCCGCCGCTAACACTGAAGCTTTCTTT. The encoded protein is CASSSAAANTEAFF.

V usage is TRBV11-2 and J usage is TRBJ1-1; D gene ambiguous. Germline V CDR1 and CDR2: SGHAT, FQNNGV. This CDR3 spans 13 amino acids. V gave up 5 bases and J gave up 1 base, with 8 bases separating them. The CDR3 region is CASSAQPNTEAFF. The CDR3 DNA sequence: TGTGCCAGCAGCGCACAGCCGAACACTGAAGCTTTCTTT. The variable domain in full, with the rest retrieved from reference TRBV11-2 and TRBJ1-1, is EAGVAQSPRYKIIEKRQSVAFWCNPISGHATLYWYQQILGQGPKLLIQFQNNGVVDDSQLPKDRFSAERLKGVDSTLKIQPAKLEDSAVYLCASSAQPNTEAFFGQGTRLTVV.